This is a list of T cell receptor beta chains from one sample in a study of CD8 T cells in Susac syndrome. TCRdb analysed the immunoSEQ multiplex PCR reads with MiXCR anew, one entry per CDR3 protein. The sample comprises under 200,000 distinct CDR3 sequences, 95% of which are singletons, and about 0.17% rests with the top ten. The specimen sequenced was CD8+ T cells from PBMCs. Source of these receptors: a human donor with Susac syndrome. Both conserved end residues are part of each CDR3. Fields, in order: clone size, V gene, CDR3 protein. The size entry is marked missing in some rows and otherwise reads once, few, many or a size class.

size: -
V: TRBV7-2
CDR3: CASSWAANTGELFF

size: once
V: TRBV28
CDR3: CASSSRRETQYF

size: -
V: TRBV4-2
CDR3: CASTHSVTPSTDTQYF

size: -
V: TRBV30
CDR3: CAWTLRGSHGYTF

size: -
V: TRBV9
CDR3: CASSVGGGSAQPQHF

size: -
V: TRBV9
CDR3: CASSAGTGNEKLFF

size: -
V: TRBV2
CDR3: CASSERTVLSGELFF

size: -
V: TRBV12-3/TRBV12-4
CDR3: CASRPSVALGNEQFF

size: -
V: TRBV28
CDR3: CASSLINEGASNQPQHF

size: -
V: TRBV5-1
CDR3: CASSLVRGADYGYTF

size: -
V: TRBV4-1
CDR3: CASSQIRLTREGLYEQYF

size: -
V: TRBV7-9
CDR3: CASTTAGYEQYF

size: -
V: TRBV7-3
CDR3: CASSQLAGSYNEQFF

size: once
V: TRBV28
CDR3: CASSLRQPLPTNEKLFF

size: once
V: TRBV23-1
CDR3: CASSQVARHDYGQYF

size: -
V: TRBV14
CDR3: CASSQWLAGDTGELFF

size: -
V: TRBV13
CDR3: CASSSRTSGPDTQYF

size: -
V: TRBV20-1
CDR3: CSARSGTSGRASYEQYF

size: -
V: TRBV13
CDR3: CASSLGWEGHTDTQYF

size: -
V: TRBV5-1
CDR3: CASSPGTPRITGELFF

size: -
V: TRBV4-2
CDR3: CASSTGTSDQETQYF